The rows below give T cell receptor beta chains drawn from one sample of a study of cytotoxic CD8 clonotypes in ibrutinib-treated CLL. Assay: immunoSEQ multiplex PCR; the TCRdb copy retains only in-frame clones and omits some. This sample yields some 98,000 clones, of which around 73% are seen a single time; 25% to 40% belongs to the top ten. This sample comprised PBMCs, obtained after 12 months of ibrutinib treatment. The receptors derive from a human donor with chronic lymphocytic leukemia. Each CDR3 is given with its conserved first and last residue. Fields, in order: clone size, CDR3 length, J gene, V gene, D gene, CDR3 DNA, CDR3 protein. D genes are given only for firm matches. Part of the rows lack a size; the others show once, few, many or a class for expanded clones.

clone_size: once
cdr3_length: 15
j_call: TRBJ2-6
v_call: TRBV7-6
d_call: .
cdr3_nt: TGTGCCAGCAGCTTAGATATAACTGGGGCCAACGTCCTGACTTTC
cdr3_aa: CASSLDITGANVLTF

clone_size: .
cdr3_length: 19
j_call: TRBJ2-1
v_call: TRBV7-9
d_call: TRBD2
cdr3_nt: TGTGCCAGCAGCTTAGCTAACCCGAAGCGGGGGGGAACCTACAATGAGCAGTTCTTC
cdr3_aa: CASSLANPKRGGTYNEQFF

clone_size: few
cdr3_length: 10
j_call: TRBJ2-7
v_call: TRBV20-1
d_call: .
cdr3_nt: TGCAGTGCTAGTAGGGACGAGCAGTACTTC
cdr3_aa: CSASRDEQYF

clone_size: .
cdr3_length: 14
j_call: TRBJ1-6
v_call: TRBV5-6
d_call: .
cdr3_nt: TGTGCCAGCAGCTTGGGGACAAGGAATTCACCCCTCCACTTT
cdr3_aa: CASSLGTRNSPLHF

clone_size: few
cdr3_length: 15
j_call: TRBJ2-3
v_call: TRBV2
d_call: TRBD2
cdr3_nt: TGTGCCAGCAGTGAGCCTAGCGGGGGAACAGATACGCAGTATTTT
cdr3_aa: CASSEPSGGTDTQYF

clone_size: .
cdr3_length: 14
j_call: TRBJ2-3
v_call: TRBV7-2
d_call: TRBD2
cdr3_nt: TGTGCCAGCAGGAGCGGGGGGATAACAGATACGCAGTATTTT
cdr3_aa: CASRSGGITDTQYF

clone_size: .
cdr3_length: 13
j_call: TRBJ1-5
v_call: TRBV7-2
d_call: .
cdr3_nt: TGTGCCAGCAGCTTCGACTTAAATCAGCCCCAGCATTTT
cdr3_aa: CASSFDLNQPQHF

clone_size: .
cdr3_length: 15
j_call: TRBJ2-2
v_call: TRBV5-4
d_call: TRBD2
cdr3_nt: TGTGCCAGCAGCTCCGGGGGGGCGGTCACCGGGGAGCTGTTTTTT
cdr3_aa: CASSSGGAVTGELFF

clone_size: .
cdr3_length: 12
j_call: TRBJ2-1
v_call: TRBV30
d_call: TRBD1
cdr3_nt: TGTGCCTGGTCGACAGGGGTACGAGAGCAGTTCTTC
cdr3_aa: CAWSTGVREQFF

clone_size: .
cdr3_length: 16
j_call: TRBJ2-7
v_call: TRBV7-2
d_call: TRBD1
cdr3_nt: TGTGCCAGCAGCTTAGAAGGGACAGTGAGCTCCTACGAGCAGTACTTC
cdr3_aa: CASSLEGTVSSYEQYF